This T cell receptor beta chain was documented in a study of T cell changes during pregnancy in multiple sclerosis. TCRdb keeps only in-frame clones here, not all; method: immunoSEQ multiplex PCR. The sample has some 59,000 clones; roughly nine tenths are singletons. V was clipped by 9 bases and J by 2 bases, with 12 bases between them. The CDR3 is made up of 12 amino acids. CDR1 SGHNT and CDR2 YYREEE come from the germline V gene (reference sequence). The V call is TRBV5-4, the J call TRBJ2-7; D is perhaps TRBD2 (6 bases). This material consisted of peripheral blood, taken in the first trimester of pregnancy. This receptor was identified in a female donor with multiple sclerosis, enrolled in a pregnancy study. For the CDR3, the DNA is TGTGCCACCCACCGGGGGACCTACGAGCAGTACTTC. Translating it yields CATHRGTYEQYF.